These 22 T cell receptor beta chains originate from one sample sequenced in a study of control samples from healthy donors and cancer patients. The method was immunoSEQ multiplex PCR; TCRdb's version includes in-frame clones alone and lacks a portion of them. The profile shows approximately 120,000 clones, roughly 90% of them singletons. The sample was blood. The receptor set was obtained from a woman in her forties or fifties in good health.

The chain links TRBV14 to TRBJ2-2; D uncertain. The CDR3 is made up of 13 amino acids. Germline V gene sequence: CDR1 SGHDN, CDR2 FVKESK. Trimming pared 0 bases from V and 4 bases from J, leaving 3 bases between. The CDR3 spells CASSQDFTGELFF. CDR3 DNA sequence: TGTGCCAGCAGCCAAGATTTCACCGGGGAGCTGTTTTTT.

The chain is built from TRBV27 and TRBJ2-2; D gene ambiguous. There are 13 residues in the CDR3. The germline V gene has CDR1 MNHEY and CDR2 SMNVEV (reference sequence). V was shortened by 2 bases and J by 4 bases, with 5 bases between the two germline ends. The CDR3, as DNA: TGTGCCAGCAGTTTAAAGGTCACCGGGGAGCTGTTTTTT. It codes for CASSLKVTGELFF.

The V call is TRBV2, the J call TRBJ2-1, with TRBD1 matching over 7 bases. J gave up 6 bases and V 5 bases, and 10 bases lay outside the gene matches. Germline V gives CDR1 SNHLY, CDR2 FYNNEI. The CDR3 is 15 amino acids. DNA for the CDR3: TGTGCCAGCAGTCGGGACAGCCCTCGGAGCAATGAGCAGTTCTTC. Its protein is CASSRDSPRSNEQFF. The full variable domain, in which reference TRBV2 and TRBJ2-1 provide the parts outside the CDR3, is EPEVTQTPSHQVTQMGQEVILRCVPISNHLYFYWYRQILGQKVEFLVSFYNNEISEKSEIFDDQFSVERPDGSNFTLKIRSTKLEDSAMYFCASSRDSPRSNEQFFGPGTRLTVL.

V usage is TRBV15 and J usage is TRBJ2-7; the D gene is possibly TRBD2 (6 bases). Germline values: CDR1 LNHNV, CDR2 YYDKDF (reference sequence). V was trimmed by 3 bases and J by 7 bases, leaving 13 bases between them. This CDR3 region has 13 residues. In nucleotides, the CDR3 is TGTGCCACCAGCAGTCAGGAGGGGAGTGAGCAGTACGTC. Translated, it gives CATSSQEGSEQYV.

This clone was counted between two and nine times. The chain links TRBV5-1 to TRBJ2-2, with D perhaps matching TRBD2 (6 bases). Looked up from germline, CDR1 is SGHRS and CDR2 is YFSETQ. The CDR3 covers 17 residues. Trimming left V 0 bases short and J 3 bases short, with 15 bases between. CDR3: CASSLGHRDSDTGELFF. The CDR3 DNA reads TGCGCCAGCAGCTTGGGTCACCGGGACTCTGACACCGGGGAGCTGTTTTTT.

The rearrangement joins TRBV5-4 to TRBJ2-5; D assignment may be TRBD1 or TRBD2 (6 bases each). Between the trimmed V and J ends, which lost 4 bases and 4 bases, there was a span of 11 bases. The CDR3 runs 13 residues. The germline V gene has CDR1 SGHNT and CDR2 YYREEE (reference sequence). The CDR3 region has the DNA TGTGCCAGCAGCCGGGGGCAGCTAGAGACCCAGTACTTC. Encoded protein: CASSRGQLETQYF.

V usage is TRBV6-2 or TRBV6-3 and J usage is TRBJ2-1; possibly TRBD1 or TRBD2 for D (5 bases each). This CDR3 comprises 15 residues. Germline CDR1 is MNHEY and CDR2 is SVGEGT. Trimming took off 2 bases at V and 5 bases at J, with 13 bases between the two ends. CDR3 sequence reads: CASSYTPGPNNEQFF. The CDR3, as DNA: TGTGCCAGCAGTTACACCCCGGGACCCAACAATGAGCAGTTCTTC.

J is TRBJ1-2 and V is TRBV6-1; 10 bases agree with TRBD1. Germline loops: CDR1 MNHNS, CDR2 SASEGT. CDR3 length: 17 amino acids. The junction had 15 bases not matched to a gene; V was cut back by 1 base and J by 10 bases. The CDR3 DNA reads as TGTGCCAGCAGTGAAGGGGGAATCGGGGGACAGGGGCCTCACTACACCTTC. It yields the protein CASSEGGIGGQGPHYTF.

The rearrangement uses TRBV5-6 and TRBJ2-1; no firm D call. Germline-derived CDR1 and CDR2 are SGHDT and YYEEEE. V was shortened by 2 bases and J by 0 bases, with 15 bases between the two germline ends. CDR3 length: 17 amino acids. The CDR3 DNA reads as TGTGCCAGCAGCTTTAAACCGGGCCGTAGCTCCTACAATGAGCAGTTCTTC. Its protein product is CASSFKPGRSSYNEQFF.

The table lists this clone with a count of one. This sequence joins TRBV18 and TRBJ2-5, with D unclear. In germline, CDR1 is KGHSH, CDR2 LQKENI. The V gene lost 2 bases and the J gene lost 3 bases, with 13 bases spanning the gap. This CDR3 region has 15 residues. The CDR3 DNA is TGTGCCAGCTCACCATACCAAAGGGATGAAGAGACCCAGTACTTC. Encoded protein: CASSPYQRDEETQYF.

The chain joins TRBV11-3 to TRBJ2-1; 12 bases line up with TRBD2. This CDR3 spans 15 amino acids. Germline CDR1 reads SGHNT; CDR2 reads YENEEA. V lost 4 bases, J lost 7 bases, and 5 bases stayed unmatched. Written as DNA, the CDR3 is TGTGCCAGCAGCTCGCTAGCGGGGGGGCCGAATGAGCAGTTCTTC. Residues: CASSSLAGGPNEQFF.

This chain connects TRBV18 to TRBJ2-5; 7 nucleotides line up with TRBD1. The CDR3 runs to 15 residues. Germline V lookup: CDR1 KGHSH, CDR2 LQKENI. The V and J ends lost 3 bases and 5 bases, in that order; junction bases with no gene match: 9. The CDR3 DNA is TGTGCCAGCTCACCTTCACAGGGGATGTCGGAGACCCAGTACTTC. It specifies CASSPSQGMSETQYF.

The J gene is TRBJ2-1, the V gene TRBV19; D remains unclear. This CDR3 has 13 residues. Germline assignment: CDR1 LNHDA and CDR2 SQIVND (reference sequence). V was cut by 5 bases and J by 5 bases, with 10 bases left in between. The CDR3 spells CASSWWENNEQFF. The CDR3 DNA reads TGTGCCAGTAGTTGGTGGGAAAACAATGAGCAGTTCTTC.

The chain carries TRBV14 and TRBJ2-1; no definite D call. The CDR3 contains 17 residues. From germline, CDR1 is SGHDN and CDR2 FVKESK. Trimming left V 0 bases short and J 7 bases short, with 19 bases between. The CDR3 nucleotides are TGTGCCAGCAGCCAAGATCTTCGCCCCTCCGGGTGGAATGAGCAGTTCTTC. Translation: CASSQDLRPSGWNEQFF.

This clone came up once. The chain carries TRBV11-3 and TRBJ2-1; 7 nucleotides line up with TRBD2. This CDR3 contains 16 residues. The junction had 13 bases not matched to a gene; V was cut back by 4 bases and J by 7 bases. CDR1 and CDR2 (germline): SGHNT, YENEEA. The CDR3 DNA reads as TGTGCCAGCAGCTCCCGAGGGGTTGGGGGAGGGAATGAGCAGTTCTTC. Protein: CASSSRGVGGGNEQFF.

The chain couples TRBV6-5 to TRBJ1-4; a possible D gene is TRBD1 (6 bases). V lost 2 bases and J 1 base, leaving 11 bases between the germline ends. Germline assignment: CDR1 MNHEY and CDR2 SVGAGI. The CDR3 has 16 residues. In DNA form, the CDR3 reads TGTGCCAGCAGTTACGATTCAGGGGTAACTAATGAAAAACTGTTTTTT. Translation: CASSYDSGVTNEKLFF.

The chain combines TRBV7-9 with TRBJ1-2, with D possibly being TRBD1 (6 bases). V was shortened by 5 bases and J by 3 bases, with 13 bases between the two germline ends. The CDR3 is 14 amino acids. Germline V lookup: CDR1 SEHNR, CDR2 FQNEAQ (reference sequence). CDR3 sequence (DNA): TGTGCCAGCAGCAGGGCCACAGGGTACTATGGCTACACCTTC. This gives the protein CASSRATGYYGYTF. Using reference TRBV7-9 and TRBJ1-2 for the parts outside the CDR3, the full variable domain is DTGVSQNPRHKITKRGQNVTFRCDPISEHNRLYWYRQTLGQGPEFLTYFQNEAQLEKSRLLSDRFSAERPKGSFSTLEIQRTEQGDSAMYLCASSRATGYYGYTFGSGTRLTVV.

CDR3 bases: TGTGCCAGCAGCCCCTGGACTAGCGGGGGGGCCTCAGGTGAGCAGTTCTTC. Protein product: CASSPWTSGGASGEQFF. The chain uses TRBV11-3 and TRBJ2-1, with 15 bases lining up with TRBD2. The CDR3 loop spans 17 amino acids. The V and J ends lost 5 bases and 9 bases, in that order; junction bases with no gene match: 11. Germline CDR1 and CDR2: SGHNT and YENEEA.

The chain joins TRBV12-2 to TRBJ2-1; the DNA was not used to check the table's D call, TRBD2. TRBV12-2 is a recognized pseudogene. The CDR3 totals 16 residues. The CDR3 spells CASRARTSGLYNEQFF. CDR3 coding DNA: TGTGCAAGTCGCGCGCGGACTAGCGGATTATACAATGAGCAGTTCTTC.

V gene TRBV30 combines with J gene TRBJ1-1; D gene unclear. Trimming left V 3 bases short and J 8 bases short, with 13 bases between. This CDR3 region has 12 residues. The germline CDR1 and CDR2 sequences are GTSNPN and SVGIG (reference sequence). CDR3 sequence: CAWSPLSNEAFF. The CDR3 DNA reads TGTGCCTGGAGCCCCCTCTCCAACGAAGCTTTCTTT.

The rearrangement joins TRBV27 to TRBJ1-4; D may be TRBD1 (5 bases). Trimming cost V 7 bases and J 4 bases, with 31 bases left between them. Germline-derived CDR1 and CDR2 are MNHEY and SMNVEV (reference sequence). This CDR3 is built from 20 residues. The CDR3 bases are TGTGCCAGCACTGTTAGGGGAAGACCGAGCAGGGAGGGAAATAATGAAAAACTGTTTTTT. Amino acid sequence: CASTVRGRPSREGNNEKLFF.

This clone was counted a single time. The rearrangement joins TRBV5-1 to TRBJ2-2, with D hard to call. Germline CDR1 and CDR2: SGHRS and YFSETQ. The CDR3 runs to 12 residues. Trimming stripped 6 bases from V and 3 bases from J, with 6 bases between. DNA for the CDR3: TGCGCCAGCACCCGGGACACCGGGGAGCTGTTTTTT. Its translation: CASTRDTGELFF.